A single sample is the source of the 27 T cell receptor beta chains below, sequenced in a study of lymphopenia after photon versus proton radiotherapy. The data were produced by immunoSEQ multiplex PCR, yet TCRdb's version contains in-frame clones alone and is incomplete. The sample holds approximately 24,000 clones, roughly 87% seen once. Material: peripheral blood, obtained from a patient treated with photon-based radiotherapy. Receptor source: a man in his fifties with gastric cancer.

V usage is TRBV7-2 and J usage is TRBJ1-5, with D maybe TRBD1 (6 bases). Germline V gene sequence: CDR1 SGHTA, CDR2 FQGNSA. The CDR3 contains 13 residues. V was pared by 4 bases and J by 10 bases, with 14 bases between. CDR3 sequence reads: CASSSRGKGPQHF. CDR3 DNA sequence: TGTGCCAGCAGCTCGAGGGGGAAGGGACCCCAGCATTTT.

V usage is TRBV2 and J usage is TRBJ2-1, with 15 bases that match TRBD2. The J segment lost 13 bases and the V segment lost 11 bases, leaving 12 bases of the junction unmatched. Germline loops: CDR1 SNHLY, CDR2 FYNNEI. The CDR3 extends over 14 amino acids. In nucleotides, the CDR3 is TGTGCCGGAGACCCGGGACTAGCGGGGGGCTCCCAGTTCTTC. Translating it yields CAGDPGLAGGSQFF.

For the CDR3, the DNA is TGTGCCAGCAGCTCCCGGACAGGGGTGGTATTCACCGGGGAGCTGTTTTTT. Protein: CASSSRTGVVFTGELFF. V gene TRBV9 combines with J gene TRBJ2-2, with TRBD1 identical over 9 bases. V lost 4 bases to trimming and J lost 4 bases; unmatched junction nucleotides: 11. The CDR3 runs to 17 residues. The germline CDR1 and CDR2 sequences are SGDLS and YYNGEE.

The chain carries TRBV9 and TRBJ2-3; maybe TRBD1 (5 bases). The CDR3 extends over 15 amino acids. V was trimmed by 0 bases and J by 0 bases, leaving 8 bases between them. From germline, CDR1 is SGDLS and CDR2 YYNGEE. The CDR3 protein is CASSVATGSTDTQYF. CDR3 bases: TGTGCCAGCAGCGTAGCTACAGGAAGCACAGATACGCAGTATTTT.

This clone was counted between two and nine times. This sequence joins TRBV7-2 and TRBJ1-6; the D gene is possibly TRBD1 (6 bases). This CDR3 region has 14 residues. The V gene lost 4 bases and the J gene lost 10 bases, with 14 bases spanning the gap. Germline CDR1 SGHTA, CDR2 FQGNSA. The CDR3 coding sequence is TGTGCCAGCAGCTACGGACAGATATCATCACCCCTCCACTTT. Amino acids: CASSYGQISSPLHF.

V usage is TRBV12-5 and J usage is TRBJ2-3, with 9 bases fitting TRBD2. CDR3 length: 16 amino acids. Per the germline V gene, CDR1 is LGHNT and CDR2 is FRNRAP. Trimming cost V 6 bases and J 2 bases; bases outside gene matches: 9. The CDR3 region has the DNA TGTGCTAGTGGACTTCTGGGGACTAGCTACACAGATACGCAGTATTTT. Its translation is CASGLLGTSYTDTQYF. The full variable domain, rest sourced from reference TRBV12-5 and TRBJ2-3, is DARVTQTPRHKVTEMGQEVTMRCQPILGHNTVFWYRQTMMQGLELLAYFRNRAPLDDSGMPKDRFSAEMPDATLATLKIQPSEPRDSAVYFCASGLLGTSYTDTQYFGPGTRLTVL.

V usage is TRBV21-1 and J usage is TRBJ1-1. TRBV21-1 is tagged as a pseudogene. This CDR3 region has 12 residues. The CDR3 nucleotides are TGTGCCAGCAGCACCCGGAACACTGAAGCTTTCTTT. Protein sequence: CASSTRNTEAFF.

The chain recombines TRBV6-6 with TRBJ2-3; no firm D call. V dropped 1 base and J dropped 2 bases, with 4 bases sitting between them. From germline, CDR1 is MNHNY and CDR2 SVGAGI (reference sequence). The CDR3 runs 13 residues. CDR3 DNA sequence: TGTGCCAGCAGTTACTTCATCACAGATACGCAGTATTTT. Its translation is CASSYFITDTQYF.

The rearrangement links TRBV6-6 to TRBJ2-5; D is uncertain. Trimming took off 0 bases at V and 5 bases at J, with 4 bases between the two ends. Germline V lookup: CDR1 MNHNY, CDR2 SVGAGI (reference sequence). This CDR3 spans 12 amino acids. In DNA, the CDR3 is TGTGCCAGCAGTTACTCTGGGGAGACCCAGTACTTC. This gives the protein CASSYSGETQYF.

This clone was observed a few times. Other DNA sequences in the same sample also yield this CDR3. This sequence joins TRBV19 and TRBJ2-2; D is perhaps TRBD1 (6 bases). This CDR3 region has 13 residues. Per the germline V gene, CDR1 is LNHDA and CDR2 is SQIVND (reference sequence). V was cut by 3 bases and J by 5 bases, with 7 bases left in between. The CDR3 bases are TGTGCCAGTAGTATTAGGGGGACCGGGGAGCTGTTTTTT. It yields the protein CASSIRGTGELFF.

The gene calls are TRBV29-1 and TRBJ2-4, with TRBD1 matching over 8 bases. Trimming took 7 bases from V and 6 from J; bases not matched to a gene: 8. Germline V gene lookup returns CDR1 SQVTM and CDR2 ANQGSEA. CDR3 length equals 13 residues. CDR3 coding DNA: TGCAGCGCCGGGACAGGCGTCTCAAACATTCAGTACTTC. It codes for CSAGTGVSNIQYF.

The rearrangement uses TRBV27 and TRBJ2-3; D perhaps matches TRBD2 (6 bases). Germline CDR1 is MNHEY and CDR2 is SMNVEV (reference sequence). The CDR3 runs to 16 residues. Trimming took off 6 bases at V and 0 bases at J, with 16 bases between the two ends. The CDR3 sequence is CASSSDGGTSTDTQYF. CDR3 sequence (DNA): TGTGCCAGCAGCTCCGATGGTGGGACTAGCACAGATACGCAGTATTTT.

The DNA of the CDR3 is TGTGCCAGTCGAACGGACCCCAACGACTACTACGAGCAGTACTTC. Protein: CASRTDPNDYYEQYF. The chain is built from TRBV19 and TRBJ2-7, with D maybe TRBD2 (5 bases). This CDR3 region has 15 residues. The V end lost 8 bases, the J end lost 3 bases, and 20 bases lay between the germline ends. The germline V gene encodes CDR1 LNHDA and CDR2 SQIVND (reference sequence).

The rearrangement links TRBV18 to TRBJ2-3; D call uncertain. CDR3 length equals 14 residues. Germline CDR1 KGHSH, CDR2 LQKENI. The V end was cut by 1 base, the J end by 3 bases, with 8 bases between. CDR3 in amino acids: CASSPQFWTDTQYF. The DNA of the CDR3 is TGTGCCAGCTCACCACAATTCTGGACAGATACGCAGTATTTT.

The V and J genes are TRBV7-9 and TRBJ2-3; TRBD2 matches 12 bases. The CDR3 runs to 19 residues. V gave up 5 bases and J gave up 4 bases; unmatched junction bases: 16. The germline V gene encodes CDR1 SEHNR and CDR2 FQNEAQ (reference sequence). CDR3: CASSAGGTSGPLPADTQYF. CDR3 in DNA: TGTGCCAGCAGCGCTGGGGGGACTAGCGGGCCCCTGCCTGCAGATACGCAGTATTTT. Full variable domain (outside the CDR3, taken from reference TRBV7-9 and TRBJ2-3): DTGVSQNPRHKITKRGQNVTFRCDPISEHNRLYWYRQTLGQGPEFLTYFQNEAQLEKSRLLSDRFSAERPKGSFSTLEIQRTEQGDSAMYLCASSAGGTSGPLPADTQYFGPGTRLTVL.

CDR3 nucleotides: TGCAGCGTTGAAGATCTGGTTGGGATCCCTGAAGCTTTCTTT. Translation: CSVEDLVGIPEAFF. The chain combines TRBV29-1 with TRBJ1-1; unclear D gene. The CDR3 has 14 residues. Per germline, CDR1 SQVTM and CDR2 ANQGSEA. The V end was cut by 0 bases, the J end by 6 bases, with 14 bases between.

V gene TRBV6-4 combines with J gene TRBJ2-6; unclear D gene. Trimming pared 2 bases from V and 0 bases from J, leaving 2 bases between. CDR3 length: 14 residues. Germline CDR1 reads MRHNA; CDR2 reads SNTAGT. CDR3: CASSDNSGANVLTF. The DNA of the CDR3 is TGTGCCAGCAGTGACAACTCTGGGGCCAACGTCCTGACTTTC.

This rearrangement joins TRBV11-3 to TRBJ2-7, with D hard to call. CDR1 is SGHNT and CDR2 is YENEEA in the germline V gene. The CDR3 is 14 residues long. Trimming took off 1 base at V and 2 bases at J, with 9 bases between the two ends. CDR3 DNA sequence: TGTGCCAGCAGCTTAGCCGACTGGCCCTACGAGCAGTACGTC. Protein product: CASSLADWPYEQYV.

The CDR3 spells CASSLGFNEQFF. The CDR3 DNA sequence: TGTGCCAGCAGTCTGGGCTTCAATGAGCAGTTCTTC. The rearrangement joins TRBV5-4 to TRBJ2-1; D remains ambiguous. CDR3 length equals 12 residues. Germline assignment: CDR1 SGHNT and CDR2 YYREEE (reference sequence). The V and J ends lost 5 bases and 6 bases respectively, with 9 bases between them.

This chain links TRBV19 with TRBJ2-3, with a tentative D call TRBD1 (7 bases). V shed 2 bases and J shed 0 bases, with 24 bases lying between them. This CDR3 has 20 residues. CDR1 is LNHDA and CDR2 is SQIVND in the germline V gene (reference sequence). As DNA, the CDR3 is TGTGCCAGTAGTATAAAGGGACAGTCCCCAACGGCGGGGAGCACAGATACGCAGTATTTT. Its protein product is CASSIKGQSPTAGSTDTQYF.

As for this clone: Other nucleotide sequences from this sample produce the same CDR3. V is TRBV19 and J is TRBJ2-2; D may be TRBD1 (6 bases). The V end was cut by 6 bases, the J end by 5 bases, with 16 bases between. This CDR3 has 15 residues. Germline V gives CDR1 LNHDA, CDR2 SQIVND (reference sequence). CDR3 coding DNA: TGTGCCAGTAGGGGGGCAGGATATAGTACCGGGGAGCTGTTTTTT. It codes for CASRGAGYSTGELFF.

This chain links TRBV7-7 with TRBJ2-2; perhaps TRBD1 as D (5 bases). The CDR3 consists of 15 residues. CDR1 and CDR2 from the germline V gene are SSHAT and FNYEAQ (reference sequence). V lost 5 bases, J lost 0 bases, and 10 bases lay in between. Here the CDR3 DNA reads TGTGCCAGCAGCGCCTGGGGCTCGAACACCGGGGAGCTGTTTTTT. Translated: CASSAWGSNTGELFF.

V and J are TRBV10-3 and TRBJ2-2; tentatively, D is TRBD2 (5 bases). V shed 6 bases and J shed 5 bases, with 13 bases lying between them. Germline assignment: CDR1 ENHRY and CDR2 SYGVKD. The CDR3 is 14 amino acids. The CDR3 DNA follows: TGTGCCATCAGCGTAAAACTAGGGACCGGGGAGCTGTTTTTT. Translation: CAISVKLGTGELFF.

CDR3 protein: CASSLFPKGVAGATYNEQFF. The CDR3, as DNA: TGTGCCAGCAGCTTATTTCCGAAAGGAGTAGCGGGGGCCACTTACAATGAGCAGTTCTTC. The rearrangement joins TRBV7-8 to TRBJ2-1, with 9 nucleotides matching TRBD2. In germline, CDR1 is SGHVS, CDR2 FQNEAQ. CDR3 length: 20 amino acids. The ends lost 2 bases at V and 4 bases at J; junction bases unmatched: 18.

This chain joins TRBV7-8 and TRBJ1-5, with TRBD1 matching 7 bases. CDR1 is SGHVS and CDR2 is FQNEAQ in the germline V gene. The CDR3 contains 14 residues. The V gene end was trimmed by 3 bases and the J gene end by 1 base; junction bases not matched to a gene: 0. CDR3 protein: CASSLTGSNQPQHF. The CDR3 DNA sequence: TGTGCCAGCAGCTTGACAGGGAGCAATCAGCCCCAGCATTTT.

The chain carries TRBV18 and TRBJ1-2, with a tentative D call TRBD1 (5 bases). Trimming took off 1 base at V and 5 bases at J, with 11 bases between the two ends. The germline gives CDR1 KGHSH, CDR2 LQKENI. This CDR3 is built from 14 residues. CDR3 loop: CASSPLEGIYGYTF. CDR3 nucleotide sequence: TGTGCCAGCTCACCACTCGAGGGGATTTATGGCTACACCTTC.

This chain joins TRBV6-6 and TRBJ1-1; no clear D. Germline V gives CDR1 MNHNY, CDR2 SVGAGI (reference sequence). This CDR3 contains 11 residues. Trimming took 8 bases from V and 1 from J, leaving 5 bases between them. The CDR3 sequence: CASDRNTEAFF. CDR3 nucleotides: TGTGCCAGCGATAGGAACACTGAAGCTTTCTTT.